Listed here are 23 T cell receptor delta chains from one sample, sequenced in a study of gamma-delta chains in newborns, infants, children. TCRdb repeated clone calling on the reads with CATT. Among 6,500 to 9,000 delta-chain clones, about 1.5% were seen once, and the ten largest hold approximately 8.3%. The sequenced material came from blood. These TCRs come from a child who was a newborn, infant or young child, either healthy, febrile or measles-vaccinated (not recorded which).

This clone was seen more than once but under ten times. A much larger clonotype is one base distant, so this may be a read error. Other nucleotide sequences in the sample specify the same CDR3. The V gene is TRDV2, the J gene TRDJ3; 11 bases agree with TRDD3. The V gene's germline CDR1 is GEAIGNYY and CDR2 EKD. The CDR3 has 19 amino acids. The DNA of the CDR3 is TGTGCCTGTGACACCGCTGGGGGATACAGCTCCTGGGACACCCGGCAGATGTTTTTC. As protein: CACDTAGGYSSWDTRQMFF.

This clone is medium-sized within its sample. The chain links TRDV1 to TRDJ1, with 13 bases matching TRDD3. TCRdb gives no J gene; it was assigned here by matching the DNA to germline. Germline V lookup: CDR1 TSWWSYY, CDR2 QGS. The CDR3 consists of 23 residues. The V segment lost 5 bases and the J segment 2 bases; nucleotides outside the gene matches: 26. DNA of the CDR3: TGTGCTCTTGGGAACCCCTTCCTACTGTGTACTGGGGGATACGGCGGGGGGACCGATAAACTCATCTTT. This gives the protein CALGNPFLLCTGGYGGGTDKLIF.

With respect to this clone: TCRdb's listed protein matches a much larger clone and diverges from this DNA's translation at residue 14, likely through a read error; the protein shown comes from the DNA. This rearrangement joins TRDV1 to TRDJ1; 9 bases are a match to TRDD2. The V gene's germline CDR1 is TSWWSYY and CDR2 QGS. The length of the CDR3 is 15 residues. DNA of the CDR3: TGTGCTCTTGGGAGCCTTCCTACCCCACGGCTGGGGCTCACCTTT. Its translation: CALGSLPTPRLGLTF.

The sample holds a few counts of this clone. Translating this DNA gives a protein that differs at residue 10 from the TCRdb one, which belongs to a much larger clone; a read error is likely, and the protein shown is this translation. The chain combines TRDV2 with TRDJ3; TRDD3 agrees at 9 bases. Germline CDR1 is GEAIGNYY and CDR2 is EKD. Trimming cost V 0 bases and J 1 base; bases outside gene matches: 9. The CDR3 sequence is 20 residues long. The CDR3 spells CACDTGWGIDLSWDTRQMFF. As DNA, the CDR3 is TGTGCCTGTGACACCGGTTGGGGGATAGATCTTTCCTGGGACACCCGACAGATGTTTTTC.

With respect to this clone: A much larger clone differs from this one at a single base, so this may be a read error. The sample has other DNA sequences that encode this CDR3 too. V usage is TRDV1 and J usage is TRDJ1, with TRDD3 identical over 7 bases. CDR3 length: 19 residues. The V gene end was trimmed by 0 bases and the J gene end by 0 bases; junction bases not matched to a gene: 13. From germline, CDR1 is TSWWSYY and CDR2 QGS. The CDR3 DNA follows: TGTGCTCTTGGGGAACTAGATCAGATTGGGGGACCGTACACCGATAAACTCATCTTT. Translated, it gives CALGELDQIGGPYTDKLIF.

On this clone: TCRdb pairs this DNA with a much larger clone's protein that differs at residue 7, likely a read error; the protein shown was translated from the DNA. The chain recombines TRDV2 with TRDJ1; D not certain. The V end was cut by 2 bases, the J end by 0 bases, with 12 bases between. This CDR3 is built from 15 residues. Germline V gene lookup returns CDR1 GEAIGNYY and CDR2 EKD. The CDR3 bases are TGTGCCTGTGACAGTACTAGGGGTAACACCGATAAACTCATCTTT. Translation gives CACDSTRGNTDKLIF.

By sample share, this clone is medium-sized. The same CDR3 arises from other DNA sequences in this sample as well. This chain joins TRDV1 and TRDJ1; tentatively, D is TRDD3 (9 bases). CDR3 size: 23 residues. V lost 0 bases and J 3 bases, leaving 35 bases between the germline ends. The germline gives CDR1 TSWWSYY, CDR2 QGS. The CDR3 bases are TGTGCTCTTGGGGAACTTATGCCTCTTCCTACCTACCTGGGGGATTCTACGGCCGATAAACTCATCTTT. It codes for CALGELMPLPTYLGDSTADKLIF.

This clone came up a few times. The CDR3 DNA sequence: TGTGCCTTTACAGAACGGGATACGCAAGCCTGGGACACCCGACAGATGTTTTTC. This gives the protein CAFTERDTQAWDTRQMFF. The gene calls are TRDV3 and TRDJ3; TRDD3 matches at 8 bases. The germline CDR1 and CDR2 sequences are TVYSNPD and GDNSRS (reference sequence). V shed 1 base and J 2 bases; nucleotides not matched to a gene: 10. The CDR3 spans 18 residues.

This clone was observed a few times. V gene TRDV1 combines with J gene TRDJ1, with TRDD3 identical over 7 bases. Germline V gives CDR1 TSWWSYY, CDR2 QGS. The CDR3 extends over 20 amino acids. J gave up 0 bases and V 4 bases, and 20 bases lay outside the gene matches. CDR3 nucleotides: TGTGCTCTTGGGGCCCTCTTTTCTAATGGGGGGATCCATCACACCGATAAACTCATCTTT. Protein sequence: CALGALFSNGGIHHTDKLIF.

This clone was counted only a few times. It is likely a read error: a sequence one base away is far more abundant. Distinct nucleotide sequences in the sample also encode this CDR3. The chain carries TRDV2 and TRDJ3; no reliable D call. The V gene lost 0 bases and the J gene lost 2 bases, with 13 bases spanning the gap. The CDR3 consists of 18 residues. Germline assignment: CDR1 GEAIGNYY and CDR2 EKD. The CDR3 DNA sequence: TGTGCCTGTGACACCGGTGGGTACGGGCCCTGGGACACCCGACAGATGTTTTTC. Translating it yields CACDTGGYGPWDTRQMFF.

V and J are TRDV3 and TRDJ2, with D possibly TRDD3 on 6 matching bases. CDR1 and CDR2 (germline): TVYSNPD, GDNSRS (reference sequence). CDR3 length: 24 residues. Trimming cost V 1 base and J 0 bases, with 39 bases left between them. The CDR3 is CAFKSPTELLTWGPPPSLTAQLFF. CDR3 in DNA: TGTGCCTTTAAATCTCCGACTGAACTACTTACATGGGGGCCCCCCCCTTCTTTGACAGCACAACTCTTCTTT.

Regarding this clone: Possible read error: a much larger clone is one base away. The rearrangement joins TRDV1 to TRDJ1; TRDD3 matches at 12 bases. CDR3 size: 18 residues. The germline CDR1 and CDR2 sequences are TSWWSYY and QGS. The CDR3 is CAPGELPYWGIHTDKLIF. In DNA, the CDR3 is TGTGCTCCTGGGGAACTACCGTACTGGGGGATACACACCGATAAACTCATCTTT.

This clone has a handful of counts. The sample holds other DNA sequences that translate to the same CDR3. The rearrangement uses TRDV1 and TRDJ1, with TRDD3 identical over 13 bases. In germline, CDR1 is TSWWSYY, CDR2 QGS. Trimming took 0 bases from V and 0 from J; bases not matched to a gene: 22. The CDR3 totals 24 residues. Written as DNA, the CDR3 is TGTGCTCTTGGGGAACTCATACTGCCGCCCCATGTACTGGGGGATACGAGGTACACCGATAAACTCATCTTT. The encoded protein is CALGELILPPHVLGDTRYTDKLIF.

This clone was picked up a small number of times. A much more abundant neighbour one base away suggests this may be a read error. Other DNA sequences in the same sample also yield this CDR3. The V and J genes are TRDV1 and TRDJ1; TRDD3 matches at 8 bases. The CDR3 consists of 14 residues. Per germline, CDR1 TSWWSYY and CDR2 QGS. V lost 0 bases, J lost 8 bases, and 5 bases stayed unmatched. This chain's CDR3 is CALGELGYWGKLIF. CDR3 bases: TGTGCTCTTGGGGAACTGGGCTACTGGGGGAAACTCATCTTT.

This clone was observed a few times. The protein given by TCRdb reflects a much larger clone and differs at residue 14 from this DNA's translation, likely from a read error; the protein shown is the DNA's translation. The CDR3 DNA reads TGTGCCTGTGACGGGGTACTGGGGGATAAGGCCTGGGACGCCCGACAGATGTTTTTC. This encodes CACDGVLGDKAWDARQMFF. This sequence joins TRDV2 and TRDJ3; 11 bases map to TRDD3. The CDR3 totals 19 residues. The germline V gene has CDR1 GEAIGNYY and CDR2 EKD.

On this clone itself: The junction shows a germline mismatch at one end, possibly a read error. Within the sample, other DNA sequences also encode this same CDR3. The V and J genes are TRDV1 and TRDJ1; 8 nucleotides align to TRDD3. The CDR3 spans 28 residues. The germline V gene encodes CDR1 TSWWSYY and CDR2 QGS. The CDR3 region is CALGERGWPRCLPGTGGPQLICTDKLIF. The CDR3, as DNA: TGCGCTCTTGGGGAACGGGGCTGGCCGAGATGCCTGCCTGGTACTGGGGGGCCTCAACTGATCTGCACCGATAAACTCATCTTT.

This clone was observed a few times. The chain has TRDV1 and TRDJ1; D is unclear. The germline CDR1 and CDR2 sequences are TSWWSYY and QGS. The CDR3 length is 14 residues. The germline V and J ends were trimmed by 4 bases and 11 bases, with 20 bases remaining between them. The CDR3 DNA reads TGTGCTCTTGGGGTGCTTAGGGGTCCATTGAATCTCATCTTT. It translates to CALGVLRGPLNLIF.

In the case of this clone: Sequence at one end of the junction differs from germline and may be a read error. This chain uses TRDV2 with TRDJ3, with TRDD3 as a possible D gene (6 bases). CDR3 length: 19 residues. The germline CDR1 and CDR2 sequences are GEAIGNYY and EKD. CDR3 residues: CACDTAPLGGSWDARQMFF. Written as DNA, the CDR3 is TGTGCCTGTGACACCGCCCCACTGGGTGGCTCCTGGGACGCCCGACAGATGTTTTTC.

Judged by abundance, this clone is medium-sized. Other DNA sequences in this specimen translate into the identical CDR3. The genes are TRDV2 and TRDJ3; a possible D gene is TRDD3 (8 bases). The CDR3 consists of 19 residues. The germline V gene encodes CDR1 GEAIGNYY and CDR2 EKD. V was cut by 3 bases and J by 0 bases, with 17 bases left in between. The CDR3 region is CACDFLLGASSWDTRQMFF. In nucleotides, the CDR3 is TGTGCCTGTGACTTCCTACTGGGGGCCAGCTCCTGGGACACCCGACAGATGTTTTTC.

This clone is medium-sized (0.01 to 0.1%) by share. This sequence joins TRDV1 and TRDJ1, with 12 bases aligning to TRDD3. The CDR3 contains 24 residues. V gave up 1 base and J gave up 0 bases; unmatched junction bases: 24. CDR1 is TSWWSYY and CDR2 is QGS in the germline V gene. The CDR3 DNA reads as TGTGCTCTTGGGGAACCACCTTCCTCCGCTTACTGGGGGATACCCCCCGGTTACACCGATAAACTCATCTTT. Amino acids: CALGEPPSSAYWGIPPGYTDKLIF.

Concerning this clone: The protein TCRdb gives is from a much larger clone and does not agree with this DNA's translation at residue 9, likely a read error; the protein shown here comes from the DNA. The CDR3 DNA sequence: TGTGCTCTTGGGGAACCCCTACTGAGGGATACTGAGTACACCGATAAACTCATCTTT. Residues: CALGEPLLRDTEYTDKLIF. The V gene is TRDV1, the J gene TRDJ1, with 7 positions matching TRDD3. The CDR3 runs to 19 residues. The junction had 14 bases not matched to a gene; V was cut back by 1 base and J by 0 bases. The germline V gene has CDR1 TSWWSYY and CDR2 QGS.

On this clone itself: Possible read error: a much larger clone is one base away. The genes are TRDV2 and TRDJ3; 13 nucleotides match TRDD3. CDR1 is GEAIGNYY and CDR2 is EKD in the germline V gene. The CDR3 length is 22 residues. V was clipped by 3 bases and J by 0 bases; unmatched bases: 13. CDR3 nucleotides: TGTGCCTGTGACGTCGAAACTACTGGGGGATACGCCCCCTCCTGGGACACCCGACAGATGTTTTTC. Translation: CACDVETTGGYAPSWDTRQMFF.

In its sample, this clone was seen a few times. This DNA translates differently at residue 7 from the TCRdb protein, which is that of a much larger clone; a read error is likely, and the protein shown is the DNA's own translation. V and J are TRDV1 and TRDJ2, with 11 nucleotides matching TRDD3. V lost 2 bases to trimming and J lost 4 bases; unmatched junction nucleotides: 15. Germline V CDR1 and CDR2: TSWWSYY, QGS. This CDR3 has 20 residues. The CDR3 DNA is TGTGCTCTTGGGGAAGGGGCCTACGACTGGGGGATAGCCCCGACAGCACAACTCTTCTTT. Its protein product is CALGEGAYDWGIAPTAQLFF.